These 24 T cell receptor beta chains share one sample of origin, sequenced in a study of shared clonotypes between healthy human individuals. The naive CD8 population came from CD45RO-negative cells selected for CCR7, without terminally differentiated effector memory CD45RA+ cells. Only in-frame clones appear in the TCRdb table, and some are missing; sequencing was by immunoSEQ multiplex PCR. The sample lists about 2,100,000 clones; approximately 94% were seen once. Sequencing was performed on naive CD8+ T cells from PBMCs. The receptors shown here come from a man younger than 35 in good health. Some clones in this sample may be carry-over from other donors' samples.

This chain links TRBV5-5 with TRBJ2-7; the match to TRBD1 covers 9 bases. The CDR3 length is 15 residues. Trimming cost V 3 bases and J 4 bases; bases outside gene matches: 8. Germline CDR1 SGHKS, CDR2 YYEKEE (reference sequence). The CDR3 region has the DNA TGTGCCAGCAGCTACAAGGGACAGGGCACTTACGAGCAGTACTTC. It translates to CASSYKGQGTYEQYF.

The V gene is TRBV10-3, the J gene TRBJ2-5, with D possibly TRBD1 on 5 matching bases. The CDR3 consists of 19 residues. Between the trimmed V and J ends, which lost 0 bases and 1 base, there was a span of 21 bases. The germline CDR1 and CDR2 sequences are ENHRY and SYGVKD. The CDR3 sequence: CAISESGGQGSLSQETQYF. The CDR3 DNA sequence: TGTGCCATCAGTGAGTCGGGCGGACAAGGGTCGCTTAGCCAAGAGACCCAGTACTTC.

This chain joins TRBV4-1 and TRBJ1-1; maybe TRBD1 (6 bases). Germline V gene lookup returns CDR1 MGHRA and CDR2 YSYEKL. V dropped 1 base and J dropped 1 base, with 13 bases sitting between them. This CDR3 has 16 amino acids. CDR3 nucleotides: TGCGCCAGCAGCCAAGGTACAGGGTGGACGAACACTGAAGCTTTCTTT. Amino acid sequence: CASSQGTGWTNTEAFF.

The V gene is TRBV6-4, the J gene TRBJ1-6; no clear D gene. Trimming took off 0 bases at V and 0 bases at J, with 6 bases between the two ends. This CDR3 contains 16 residues. Germline lookup yields CDR1 MRHNA and CDR2 SNTAGT. DNA of the CDR3: TGTGCCAGCAGTGACTCGGGTGGCTCCTATAATTCACCCCTCCACTTT. Its protein is CASSDSGGSYNSPLHF.

As to this clone: Germline is not matched at one junction end, which may reflect a read error. The chain couples TRBV30 to TRBJ1-4; D unclear. CDR1 GTSNPN and CDR2 SVGIG come from the germline V gene (reference sequence). The CDR3 covers 13 residues. CDR3 amino acids: CARSSATNEKLFF. DNA for the CDR3: TGCGCCCGGAGTTCGGCAACTAATGAAAAACTGTTTTTT.

The genes are TRBV6-6 and TRBJ2-1; D is unresolved. Trimming took 2 bases from V and 2 from J, leaving 10 bases between them. Germline-derived CDR1 and CDR2 are MNHNY and SVGAGI (reference sequence). This CDR3 region has 15 residues. CDR3 sequence: CASSYGRFPYNEQFF. CDR3 sequence (DNA): TGTGCCAGCAGTTACGGCAGGTTCCCCTACAATGAGCAGTTCTTC.

The chain joins TRBV2 to TRBJ2-7, with a possible D match to TRBD1 (6 bases). Germline values: CDR1 SNHLY, CDR2 FYNNEI. The CDR3 has 15 amino acids. V gave up 6 bases and J gave up 2 bases, with 17 bases separating them. The CDR3 DNA follows: TGTGCCAGCAGCTACACAGGGATTCCCCCCTACGAGCAGTACTTC. Protein product: CASSYTGIPPYEQYF.

The CDR3 protein is CATRGDGNTEAFF. DNA for the CDR3: TGTGCCACCAGAGGGGACGGGAACACTGAAGCTTTCTTT. The chain recombines TRBV15 with TRBJ1-1, with a possible D match to TRBD1 (5 bases). Germline lookup yields CDR1 LNHNV and CDR2 YYDKDF (reference sequence). The CDR3 covers 13 residues. V shed 6 bases and J shed 1 base, with 9 bases lying between them.

The V and J genes are TRBV9 and TRBJ2-5, with TRBD2 identical over 12 bases. The CDR3 has 15 amino acids. V was pared by 3 bases and J by 4 bases, with 4 bases of the junction left unmatched. Germline lookup yields CDR1 SGDLS and CDR2 YYNGEE. The CDR3 loop reads CASSALGLAGETQYF. CDR3 coding DNA: TGTGCCAGCAGCGCCCTGGGACTAGCGGGAGAGACCCAGTACTTC.

CDR3 protein: CASSPQGGPADNEQFF. The CDR3, as DNA: TGTGCCAGCAGCCCCCAGGGCGGCCCCGCTGACAATGAGCAGTTCTTC. This chain uses TRBV7-9 with TRBJ2-1; TRBD1 might be the D (5 bases). Germline V gene lookup returns CDR1 SEHNR and CDR2 FQNEAQ (reference sequence). The V gene lost 5 bases and the J gene lost 5 bases, with 19 bases spanning the gap. This CDR3 region has 16 residues. Looking up the rest from reference TRBV7-9 and TRBJ2-1 gives the full variable domain: DTGVSQNPRHKITKRGQNVTFRCDPISEHNRLYWYRQTLGQGPEFLTYFQNEAQLEKSRLLSDRFSAERPKGSFSTLEIQRTEQGDSAMYLCASSPQGGPADNEQFFGPGTRLTVL.

V gene TRBV27 combines with J gene TRBJ2-1, with TRBD2 as a possible D gene (7 bases). Trimming shortened V by 6 bases and J by 6 bases, and 27 bases separated the two germline ends. In germline, CDR1 is MNHEY, CDR2 SMNVEV (reference sequence). The CDR3 covers 18 residues. The CDR3 region is CASSALGGLATIPNEQFF. The CDR3, as DNA: TGTGCCAGCAGCGCCCTCGGGGGGCTGGCGACAATTCCCAATGAGCAGTTCTTC.

Comment on this clone: One end of the junction does not line up with germline, which may come from a read error. This chain uses TRBV7-6 with TRBJ1-1, with D possibly being TRBD1 (6 bases). The CDR3 is made up of 13 amino acids. Germline CDR1 and CDR2: SGHVS and FNYEAQ. The CDR3 coding sequence is TGTGCCAGCAGCCCTTCGCCAGGGGCAGAGGGTGACTTT. Translating it yields CASSPSPGAEGDF.

The chain employs TRBV27 and TRBJ2-2; the match to TRBD2 covers 15 bases. The CDR3 is made up of 16 amino acids. CDR1 is MNHEY and CDR2 is SMNVEV in the germline V gene (reference sequence). Trimming took 4 bases from V and 7 from J; bases not matched to a gene: 4. The CDR3 loop is CASSSGLAGGLGELFF. CDR3 bases: TGTGCCAGCAGTTCCGGACTAGCGGGAGGGCTCGGGGAGCTGTTTTTT.

The CDR3 DNA reads TGTGCCAGCAGGGGTCGGGGGGGCTATGGCTACACCTTC. Amino acids: CASRGRGGYGYTF. The chain carries TRBV27 and TRBJ1-2, with D maybe TRBD1 (5 bases). CDR3 size: 13 residues. Germline V lookup: CDR1 MNHEY, CDR2 SMNVEV (reference sequence). V gave up 6 bases and J gave up 4 bases, with 12 bases separating them.

The genes are TRBV27 and TRBJ1-4; no reliable D call. Between the trimmed V and J ends, which lost 2 bases and 5 bases, there was a span of 6 bases. Germline V gene data show CDR1 as MNHEY and CDR2 as SMNVEV (reference sequence). CDR3 length equals 13 residues. DNA of the CDR3: TGTGCCAGCAGTTTACAACTAAATGAAAAACTGTTTTTT. It is translated as CASSLQLNEKLFF.

This clone was seen just once. The CDR3 DNA reads TGTGCCAGCAGCTTAGGGGAGTGGACGGAAACCTCTGGGGCCAACGTCCTGACTTTC. Its protein product is CASSLGEWTETSGANVLTF. The genes are TRBV7-9 and TRBJ2-6, with D perhaps matching TRBD2 (5 bases). The CDR3 is 19 residues long. V was trimmed by 1 base and J by 0 bases, leaving 16 bases between them. In germline, CDR1 is SEHNR, CDR2 FQNEAQ (reference sequence).

The V gene is TRBV7-9, the J gene TRBJ1-2; 8 bases fit TRBD1. The CDR3 has 17 residues. Germline V CDR1 and CDR2: SEHNR, FQNEAQ (reference sequence). The V and J ends lost 6 bases and 3 bases, in that order; junction bases with no gene match: 15. The CDR3 DNA follows: TGTGCCAGCAGATCACCGGAGGAGGGACAGGAGTACTATGGCTACACCTTC. Translated, it gives CASRSPEEGQEYYGYTF. Full variable domain (missing parts from reference TRBV7-9 and TRBJ1-2): DTGVSQNPRHKITKRGQNVTFRCDPISEHNRLYWYRQTLGQGPEFLTYFQNEAQLEKSRLLSDRFSAERPKGSFSTLEIQRTEQGDSAMYLCASRSPEEGQEYYGYTFGSGTRLTVV.

The V call is TRBV9, the J call TRBJ2-1, with 12 nucleotides matching TRBD2. This CDR3 has 16 amino acids. Germline CDR1 is SGDLS and CDR2 is YYNGEE. The J segment lost 8 bases and the V segment lost 3 bases, leaving 9 bases of the junction unmatched. Written as DNA, the CDR3 is TGTGCCAGCAGCGCGGAGACTAGCGGGAGTCTTGATGAGCAGTTCTTC. Amino acids: CASSAETSGSLDEQFF.

V usage is TRBV28 and J usage is TRBJ2-7; D is possibly TRBD1 (7 bases). Germline lookup yields CDR1 MDHEN and CDR2 SYDVKM. This CDR3 spans 13 amino acids. Trimming stripped 5 bases from V and 7 bases from J, with 15 bases between. The CDR3 sequence: CASSDWDSGEQYF. Written as DNA, the CDR3 is TGTGCCAGCAGTGACTGGGACAGCGGGGAGCAGTACTTC.

In the case of this clone: The same CDR3 is also encoded by other DNA sequences in this sample. The chain links TRBV28 to TRBJ2-7; 13 nucleotides align to TRBD2. V lost 2 bases to trimming and J lost 4 bases; unmatched junction nucleotides: 2. The length of the CDR3 is 15 residues. CDR1 MDHEN and CDR2 SYDVKM come from the germline V gene. The CDR3 coding sequence is TGTGCCAGCAGTTTAGGACTAGCGGGAGATTACGAGCAGTACTTC. This sequence encodes CASSLGLAGDYEQYF. Using reference TRBV28 and TRBJ2-7 for the parts outside the CDR3, the full variable domain is DVKVTQSSRYLVKRTGEKVFLECVQDMDHENMFWYRQDPGLGLRLIYFSYDVKMKEKGDIPEGYSVSREKKERFSLILESASTNQTSMYLCASSLGLAGDYEQYFGPGTRLTVT.

The V and J genes are TRBV4-1 and TRBJ2-1; D is unresolved. CDR1 and CDR2 from the germline V gene are MGHRA and YSYEKL. The V end lost 7 bases, the J end lost 0 bases, and 10 bases lay between the germline ends. This CDR3 has 14 amino acids. The CDR3 reads CASTAPNSYNEQFF. For the CDR3, the DNA is TGCGCCAGCACCGCACCTAACTCCTACAATGAGCAGTTCTTC.

The rearrangement joins TRBV9 to TRBJ1-1; 11 nucleotides align to TRBD1. The CDR3 is made up of 14 amino acids. Germline-derived CDR1 and CDR2 are SGDLS and YYNGEE. J lost 3 bases, V lost 3 bases, and 1 base had no gene match. The CDR3 region is CASSGTGGHTEAFF. In nucleotides, the CDR3 is TGTGCCAGCAGCGGGACAGGGGGCCACACTGAAGCTTTCTTT. The variable domain in full, with the rest retrieved from reference TRBV9 and TRBJ1-1, is DSGVTQTPKHLITATGQRVTLRCSPRSGDLSVYWYQQSLDQGLQFLIQYYNGEERAKGNILERFSAQQFPDLHSELNLSSLELGDSALYFCASSGTGGHTEAFFGQGTRLTVV.

This rearrangement joins TRBV19 to TRBJ2-1; perhaps D is TRBD1 or TRBD2 (5 bases each). The germline V gene has CDR1 LNHDA and CDR2 SQIVND (reference sequence). V shed 5 bases and J shed 5 bases, with 10 bases lying between them. The CDR3 is made up of 13 amino acids. The chain's CDR3 is CASSRDPNNEQFF. CDR3 nucleotide sequence: TGTGCCAGTAGTCGGGACCCCAACAATGAGCAGTTCTTC. The full variable domain, completed using reference TRBV19 and TRBJ2-1, is DGGITQSPKYLFRKEGQNVTLSCEQNLNHDAMYWYRQDPGQGLRLIYYSQIVNDFQKGDIAEGYSVSREKKESFPLTVTSAQKNPTAFYLCASSRDPNNEQFFGPGTRLTVL.

About this clone itself: Other DNA sequences in the sample encode the same CDR3. The chain recombines TRBV28 with TRBJ2-6; unclear D gene. This CDR3 has 15 amino acids. Germline CDR1 is MDHEN and CDR2 is SYDVKM. Trimming removed 4 bases at V and 1 base at J, with 8 bases between. This chain's CDR3 is CASSSLYSGANVLTF. CDR3 bases: TGTGCCAGCAGTTCCCTTTATTCTGGGGCCAACGTCCTGACTTTC.